The 15 T cell receptor beta chains below all came from one sample that was sequenced in a study of cytomegalovirus exposure and HLA in healthy donors. The PCR was carried out with 60 Vbeta primers and 13 Jbeta primers. Generated by immunoSEQ multiplex PCR, the TCRdb table keeps only in-frame clones and is missing some. The table shows more than 65,000 clones, with about 70% occurring only once. Sequencing was carried out using PBMCs. The receptors were sampled from a woman in her fifties or sixties in good health and CMV-seropositive.

The chain recombines TRBV29-1 with TRBJ1-2; weak D call: TRBD1 (5 bases). Germline CDR1 reads SQVTM; CDR2 reads ANQGSEA. Trimming cost V 4 bases and J 2 bases, with 8 bases left between them. This CDR3 is 12 amino acids long. CDR3 loop: CSVAWGNYGYTF. CDR3 DNA: TGCAGCGTTGCATGGGGCAACTATGGCTACACCTTC.

This clone was seen more than once but under ten times. The chain is built from TRBV6-1 and TRBJ2-2, with a tentative D call TRBD1 (6 bases). The V gene lost 3 bases and the J gene lost 4 bases, with 15 bases spanning the gap. CDR1 and CDR2 from the germline V gene are MNHNS and SASEGT. The CDR3 consists of 16 residues. The CDR3 coding sequence is TGTGCCAGCAGTGAGTCTCAGGGGAGACCCACCGGGGAGCTGTTTTTT. Residues: CASSESQGRPTGELFF.

This chain connects TRBV10-1 to TRBJ2-1; 7 positions match TRBD1. The germline CDR1 and CDR2 sequences are WNHNN and SYGVQD (reference sequence). The CDR3 spans 16 residues. J lost 2 bases, V lost 3 bases, and 7 bases had no gene match. The CDR3, as DNA: TGCGCCAGCAGTGAAAGGCAGGGGGTCCCCTACAATGAGCAGTTCTTC. It translates to CASSERQGVPYNEQFF.

This clone was observed at least ten times. V is TRBV5-6 and J is TRBJ2-3; D gene ambiguous. V lost 5 bases and J 2 bases, leaving 15 bases between the germline ends. The CDR3 length is 15 residues. Germline assignment: CDR1 SGHDT and CDR2 YYEEEE. The CDR3: CASRKTLRSTDTQYF. The DNA of the CDR3 is TGTGCCAGCAGAAAAACTTTACGCTCCACAGATACGCAGTATTTT. The full variable domain, its missing parts supplied by reference TRBV5-6 and TRBJ2-3, is DAGVTQSPTHLIKTRGQQVTLRCSPKSGHDTVSWYQQALGQGPQFIFQYYEEEERQRGNFPDRFSGHQFPNYSSELNVNALLLGDSALYLCASRKTLRSTDTQYFGPGTRLTVL.

The CDR3 sequence: CASRELAGAYEQYF. In nucleotides, the CDR3 is TGTGCCAGCAGGGAACTAGCGGGGGCCTACGAGCAGTACTTC. The chain carries TRBV6-1 and TRBJ2-7, with 11 positions matching TRBD2. Germline CDR1 and CDR2: MNHNS and SASEGT. The CDR3 sequence is 14 residues long. Trimming removed 6 bases from V and 2 bases from J; junction bases left unmatched: 3.

J is TRBJ2-1 and V is TRBV4-1; no clear D. The CDR3 runs to 14 residues. V was clipped by 4 bases and J by 3 bases, with 10 bases between them. The germline V gene encodes CDR1 MGHRA and CDR2 YSYEKL. CDR3 bases: TGCGCCAGCAGCCCCACCTCAGGCTACAATGAGCAGTTCTTC. Translation: CASSPTSGYNEQFF.

This chain links TRBV11-1 with TRBJ1-2; 9 nucleotides align to TRBD1. Germline loops: CDR1 SGHAT, CDR2 FQDESV (reference sequence). This CDR3 contains 14 residues. Trimming at V came to 5 bases and at J to 2 bases, leaving 3 bases not matched to a gene. CDR3 loop: CASSLGQGNYGYTF. DNA of the CDR3: TGTGCCAGCAGCCTCGGACAGGGGAACTATGGCTACACCTTC.

Regarding this clone: Other DNA sequences from this sample encode an identical CDR3 as well. The gene calls are TRBV28 and TRBJ2-5; tentatively, D is TRBD2 (6 bases). This CDR3 has 14 residues. Trimming took off 2 bases at V and 2 bases at J, with 9 bases between the two ends. The germline CDR1 and CDR2 sequences are MDHEN and SYDVKM. The CDR3 DNA follows: TGTGCCAGCAGTTTAGGAGGGGCGCAAGAGACCCAGTACTTC. Translated, it gives CASSLGGAQETQYF.

V and J are TRBV18 and TRBJ1-5, with D uncertain. This CDR3 is built from 13 residues. The germline V and J ends were trimmed by 2 bases and 4 bases, with 6 bases remaining between them. Germline V gives CDR1 KGHSH, CDR2 LQKENI. CDR3 amino acids: CASSPLRNQPQHF. CDR3 bases: TGTGCCAGCTCACCATTGCGGAATCAGCCCCAGCATTTT.

V and J are TRBV5-1 and TRBJ2-7, with 12 bases fitting TRBD1. Germline CDR1 and CDR2: SGHRS and YFSETQ. The CDR3 has 15 residues. Trimming cost V 3 bases and J 4 bases; bases outside gene matches: 5. In DNA, the CDR3 is TGCGCCAGCAGCTCAGGGACAGGGGGCGGGTACGAGCAGTACTTC. It codes for CASSSGTGGGYEQYF.

This chain joins TRBV27 and TRBJ2-7; TRBD1 matches 9 bases. The junction had 3 bases not matched to a gene; V was cut back by 7 bases and J by 5 bases. Germline-derived CDR1 and CDR2 are MNHEY and SMNVEV (reference sequence). This CDR3 spans 12 amino acids. CDR3 nucleotides: TGTGCCAGCAAAGACAGGGGGGACGAGCAGTACTTC. Protein: CASKDRGDEQYF.

V and J are TRBV9 and TRBJ2-7, with 8 bases aligning to TRBD1. The V segment lost 0 bases and the J segment 3 bases; nucleotides outside the gene matches: 5. The CDR3 is made up of 15 amino acids. CDR1 and CDR2 (germline): SGDLS, YYNGEE. CDR3 region: CASSVGGQASYEQYF. CDR3 coding DNA: TGTGCCAGCAGCGTAGGGGGACAGGCAAGCTACGAGCAGTACTTC.

The chain carries TRBV5-6 and TRBJ2-2, with D possibly matching TRBD2 (5 bases). The CDR3 consists of 16 residues. The V and J ends lost 2 bases and 5 bases respectively, with 16 bases between them. The germline V gene has CDR1 SGHDT and CDR2 YYEEEE. The chain's CDR3 is CASSFWFRGDTGELFF. In nucleotides, the CDR3 is TGTGCCAGCAGCTTTTGGTTTCGGGGAGATACCGGGGAGCTGTTTTTT.

The chain couples TRBV27 to TRBJ1-5, with unresolved D. V was shortened by 3 bases and J by 1 base, with 7 bases between the two germline ends. The CDR3 has 14 residues. Germline V gene sequence: CDR1 MNHEY, CDR2 SMNVEV (reference sequence). The CDR3 loop is CASSFAGSNQPQHF. The DNA of the CDR3 is TGTGCCAGCAGTTTCGCAGGAAGCAATCAGCCCCAGCATTTT.

The CDR3 protein is CASSYSGQGPEAFF. DNA of the CDR3: TGTGCCAGCAGTTACTCAGGACAGGGCCCTGAAGCTTTCTTT. The rearrangement links TRBV6-6 to TRBJ1-1; 8 bases map to TRBD1. CDR3 size: 14 residues. Trimming took 0 bases from V and 6 from J; bases not matched to a gene: 3. Germline lookup yields CDR1 MNHNY and CDR2 SVGAGI (reference sequence).